This T cell receptor (beta chain) originates from a study of response to subunit inactivated influenza vaccine. In germline, CDR1 is SGHAT, CDR2 FQNNGV. Deletions cut 7 bases from V and 6 bases from J, with 19 bases between. The CDR3 extends over 15 amino acids. This clonotype was seen ten or more times. Its antigen is unknown. Findings of the study overall: The study's authors posited that every seasonal influenza vaccination enlists few new T cells.

TCRdb ran MiXCR on the RT-PCR reads and lists one entry per CDR3 protein. The table lists about 520,000 distinct CDR3 sequences, roughly 7.9% of them singletons. This TCR came from a man aged 45 to 75 who received an inactivated influenza vaccine. The gene calls are TRBV11-2 and TRBJ2-1; D gene ambiguous. The sample consisted of PBMCs from blood, taken around 25 months after vaccination. The CDR3 DNA sequence: TGTGCCAGCAACACAAACCCCCTAGTCTTCAATGAGCAGTTCTTC. Protein sequence: CASNTNPLVFNEQFF.